This T cell receptor (beta chain) appears in the sequencing data of a study of Ad26.COV2.S vaccination and SARS-CoV-2 variants. Study-wide background: The Ad26.COV2.S arm of the COV1001 trial was where the donor was placed.

V lost 0 bases and J lost 0, with 7 bases in between. The CDR3 is 15 residues long. The germline CDR1 and CDR2 sequences are SGHRS and YFSETQ. Assay: immunoSEQ multiplex PCR; the TCRdb copy retains only in-frame clones and omits some. The data show 300,000 to 500,000 clones, with 80% to 90% seen just once and approximately 3.7% held by the top ten. Points on this clone: The antigen is not known.

Study findings and constraints: Following vaccination, spike-specific CD8+ and CD4+ T cell responses reportedly exhibited substantial breadth.

Indicated treatment: some 20 received Ad26.COV2.S at low or high dose, single or two shots; a few received placebo; per-sample allocation not given. It was on day 63 after the first vaccine or placebo injection that samples were taken. An Ad26 vector that expressed Wuhan-strain SARS-CoV-2 spike constituted the vaccine. Here the sequenced sample was peripheral blood, taken in a trial of Ad26.COV2.S vaccine versus placebo. This chain links TRBV5-1 with TRBJ1-3; D is undetermined. The sequence came from a person between 18 and 65 years old who received the Ad26.COV2.S COVID-19 vaccine or a placebo. The CDR3 DNA is TGCGCCAGCAGCTTGGCGCTGAGCTCTGGAAACACCATATATTTT. This codes for CASSLALSSGNTIYF.